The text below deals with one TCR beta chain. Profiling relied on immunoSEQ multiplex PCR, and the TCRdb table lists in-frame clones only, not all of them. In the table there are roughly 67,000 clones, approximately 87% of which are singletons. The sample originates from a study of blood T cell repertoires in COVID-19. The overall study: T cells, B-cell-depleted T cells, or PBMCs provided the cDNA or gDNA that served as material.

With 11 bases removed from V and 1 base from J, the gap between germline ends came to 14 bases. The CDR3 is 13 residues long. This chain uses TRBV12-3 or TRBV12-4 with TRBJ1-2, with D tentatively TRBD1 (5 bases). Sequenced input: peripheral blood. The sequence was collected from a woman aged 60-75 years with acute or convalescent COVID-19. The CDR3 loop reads CAGRKGNNYGYTF. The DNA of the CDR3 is TGTGCCGGCCGCAAGGGGAATAACTATGGCTACACCTTC.